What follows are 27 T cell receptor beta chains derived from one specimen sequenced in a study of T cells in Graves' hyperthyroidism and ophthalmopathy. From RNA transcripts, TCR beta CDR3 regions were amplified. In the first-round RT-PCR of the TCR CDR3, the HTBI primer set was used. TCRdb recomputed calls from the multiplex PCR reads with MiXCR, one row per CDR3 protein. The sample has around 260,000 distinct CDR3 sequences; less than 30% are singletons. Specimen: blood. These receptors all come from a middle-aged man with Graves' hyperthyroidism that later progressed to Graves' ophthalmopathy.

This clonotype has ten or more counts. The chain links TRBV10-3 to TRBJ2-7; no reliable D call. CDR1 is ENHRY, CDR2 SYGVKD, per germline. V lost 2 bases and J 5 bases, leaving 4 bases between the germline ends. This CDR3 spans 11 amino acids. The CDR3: CAISENDEQYF. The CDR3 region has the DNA TGTGCCATCAGTGAGAACGACGAGCAGTACTTC.

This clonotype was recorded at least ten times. The CDR3 loop reads CASSLNPGAYEQYF. The CDR3 DNA sequence: TGTGCCAGCAGCCTAAATCCAGGGGCCTACGAGCAGTACTTC. The V and J genes are TRBV7-2 and TRBJ2-7, with D perhaps TRBD1 (6 bases). V was clipped by 5 bases and J by 2 bases, with 13 bases between them. The CDR3 is 14 residues long. Germline values: CDR1 SGHTA, CDR2 FQGNSA.

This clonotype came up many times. DNA of the CDR3: TGTGCCAGCAGTTTAGGGAGCAGGAACACTGAAGCTTTCTTT. It is translated as CASSLGSRNTEAFF. The chain links TRBV12-3 or TRBV12-4 to TRBJ1-1; D not resolved. The V end was cut by 1 base, the J end by 1 base, with 7 bases between. The CDR3 has 14 amino acids.

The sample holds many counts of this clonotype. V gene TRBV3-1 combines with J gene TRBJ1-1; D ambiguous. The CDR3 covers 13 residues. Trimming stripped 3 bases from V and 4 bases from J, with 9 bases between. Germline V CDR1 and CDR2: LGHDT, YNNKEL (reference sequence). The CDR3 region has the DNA TGTGCCAGCAGCCAGCAACGGTTCACTGAAGCTTTCTTT. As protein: CASSQQRFTEAFF.

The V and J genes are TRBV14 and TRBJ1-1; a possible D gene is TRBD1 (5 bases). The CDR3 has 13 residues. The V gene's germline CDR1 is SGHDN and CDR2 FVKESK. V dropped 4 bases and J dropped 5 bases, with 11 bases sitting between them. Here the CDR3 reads CASSPVGVTEAFF. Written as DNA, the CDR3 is TGTGCCAGCAGCCCCGTAGGGGTTACTGAAGCTTTCTTT.

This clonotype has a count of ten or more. The CDR3 DNA is TGTGCCACCAGCAGAGAGCCAGGGGTCTTCTACGAGCAGTACTTC. Translating gives CATSREPGVFYEQYF. This chain joins TRBV15 and TRBJ2-7, with a weak D call TRBD1 (6 bases). Trimming left V 0 bases short and J 3 bases short, with 12 bases between. Germline V lookup: CDR1 LNHNV, CDR2 YYDKDF (reference sequence). This CDR3 comprises 15 residues.

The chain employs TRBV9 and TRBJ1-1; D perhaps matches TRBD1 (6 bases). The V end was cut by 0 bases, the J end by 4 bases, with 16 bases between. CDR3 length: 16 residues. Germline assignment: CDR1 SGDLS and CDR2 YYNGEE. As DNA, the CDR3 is TGTGCCAGCAGCGTAGAGGTAGTGGGGGCGAGCACTGAAGCTTTCTTT. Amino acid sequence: CASSVEVVGASTEAFF.

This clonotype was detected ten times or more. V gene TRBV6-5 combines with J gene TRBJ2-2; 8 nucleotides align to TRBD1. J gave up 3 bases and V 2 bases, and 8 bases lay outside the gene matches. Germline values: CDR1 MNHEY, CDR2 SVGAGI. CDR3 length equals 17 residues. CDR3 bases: TGTGCCAGCAGTTACAGAGGACAGGGATCGTACACCGGGGAGCTGTTTTTT. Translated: CASSYRGQGSYTGELFF.

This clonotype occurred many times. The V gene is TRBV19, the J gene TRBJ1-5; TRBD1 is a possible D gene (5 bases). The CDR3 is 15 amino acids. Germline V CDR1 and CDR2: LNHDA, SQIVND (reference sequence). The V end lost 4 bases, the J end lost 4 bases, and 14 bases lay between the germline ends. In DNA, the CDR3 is TGTGCCAGTAGTACCCGACGGGGGGGGAATCAGCCCCAGCATTTT. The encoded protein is CASSTRRGGNQPQHF.

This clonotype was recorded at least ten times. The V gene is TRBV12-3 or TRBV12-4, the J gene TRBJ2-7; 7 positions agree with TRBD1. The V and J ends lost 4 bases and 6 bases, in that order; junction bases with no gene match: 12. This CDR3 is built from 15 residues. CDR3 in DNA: TGTGCCAGCAGTTCTGACAGGGACGCTCCGGGCGAGCAGTACTTC. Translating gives CASSSDRDAPGEQYF.

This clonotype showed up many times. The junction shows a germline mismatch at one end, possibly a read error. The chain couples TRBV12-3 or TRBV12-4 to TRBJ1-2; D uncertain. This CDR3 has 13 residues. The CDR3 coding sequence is TGTGCCAGCAGTGTAGCGGGGAACTATGGCTACACCTTC. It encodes CASSVAGNYGYTF.

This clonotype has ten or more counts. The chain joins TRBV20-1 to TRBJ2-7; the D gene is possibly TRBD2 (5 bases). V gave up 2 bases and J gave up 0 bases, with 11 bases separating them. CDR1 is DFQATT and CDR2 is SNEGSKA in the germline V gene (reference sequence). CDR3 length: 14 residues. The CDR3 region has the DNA TGCAGTGCTAGACATACGGGGAGCTCCTACGAGCAGTACTTC. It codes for CSARHTGSSYEQYF.

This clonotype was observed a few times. The CDR3 region is CASSPLLGSELFF. CDR3 DNA sequence: TGTGCCAGCAGCCCCCTCTTGGGGAGTGAGCTGTTTTTT. This chain uses TRBV7-2 with TRBJ2-2; a possible D gene is TRBD2 (5 bases). There are 13 residues in the CDR3. Looked up from germline, CDR1 is SGHTA and CDR2 is FQGNSA. The V and J ends lost 5 bases and 11 bases respectively, with 15 bases between them. Together with reference TRBV7-2 and TRBJ2-2, the CDR3 gives the full variable domain: GAGVSQSPSNKVTEKGKDVELRCDPISGHTALYWYRQSLGQGLEFLIYFQGNSAPDKSGLPSDRFSAERTGGSVSTLTIQRTQQEDSAVYLCASSPLLGSELFFGEGSRLTVL.

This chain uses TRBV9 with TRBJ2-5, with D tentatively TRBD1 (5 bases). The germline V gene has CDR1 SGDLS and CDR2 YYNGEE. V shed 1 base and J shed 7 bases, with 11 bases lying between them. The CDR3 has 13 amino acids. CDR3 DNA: TGTGCCAGCAGCGTATCAGGGTCGGGGACCCAGTACTTC. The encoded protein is CASSVSGSGTQYF.

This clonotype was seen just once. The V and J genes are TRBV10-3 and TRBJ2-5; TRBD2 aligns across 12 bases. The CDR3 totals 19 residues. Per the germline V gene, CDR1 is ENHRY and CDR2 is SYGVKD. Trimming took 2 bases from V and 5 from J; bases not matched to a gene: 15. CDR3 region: CAISEPLAGGELGRETQYF. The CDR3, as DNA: TGTGCCATCAGTGAGCCTCTAGCGGGAGGGGAGTTAGGTCGGGAGACCCAGTACTTC.

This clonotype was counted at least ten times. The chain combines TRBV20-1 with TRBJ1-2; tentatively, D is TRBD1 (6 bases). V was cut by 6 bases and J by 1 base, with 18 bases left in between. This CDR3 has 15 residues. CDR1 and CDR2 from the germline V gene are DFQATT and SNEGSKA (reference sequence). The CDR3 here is CSADTGGHINYGYTF. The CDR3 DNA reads TGCAGTGCGGATACCGGGGGACATATTAACTATGGCTACACCTTC.

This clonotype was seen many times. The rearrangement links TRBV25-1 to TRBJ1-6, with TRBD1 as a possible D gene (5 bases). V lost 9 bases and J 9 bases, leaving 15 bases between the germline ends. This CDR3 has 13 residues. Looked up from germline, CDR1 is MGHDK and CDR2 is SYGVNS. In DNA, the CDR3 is TGTGCCAGTCGAGGGGAGGGTGGTTCACCCCTCCACTTT. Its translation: CASRGEGGSPLHF. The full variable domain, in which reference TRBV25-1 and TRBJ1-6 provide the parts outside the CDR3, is EADIYQTPRYLVIGTGKKITLECSQTMGHDKMYWYQQDPGMELHLIHYSYGVNSTEKGDLSSESTVSRIRTEHFPLTLESARPSHTSQYLCASRGEGGSPLHFGNGTRLTVT.

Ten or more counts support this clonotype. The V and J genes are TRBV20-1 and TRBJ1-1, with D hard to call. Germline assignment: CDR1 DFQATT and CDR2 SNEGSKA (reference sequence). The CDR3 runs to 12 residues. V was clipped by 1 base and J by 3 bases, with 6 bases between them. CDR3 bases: TGCAGTGCTAGAGGGCGGGACACTGAAGCTTTCTTT. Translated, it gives CSARGRDTEAFF.

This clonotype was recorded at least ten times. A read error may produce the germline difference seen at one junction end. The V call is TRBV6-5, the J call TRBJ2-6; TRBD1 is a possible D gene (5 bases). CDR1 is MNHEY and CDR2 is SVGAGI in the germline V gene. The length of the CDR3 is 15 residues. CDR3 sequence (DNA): TGTGCCAGCAGTTACAGGGTCTCTGGGGCCAACGTCCTGGCTTTC. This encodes CASSYRVSGANVLAF.

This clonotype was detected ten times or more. The CDR3 region is CASSLWGSPEAFF. In DNA form, the CDR3 reads TGTGCCAGCAGTTTATGGGGAAGCCCTGAAGCTTTCTTT. This chain connects TRBV28 to TRBJ1-1; D remains ambiguous. The CDR3 is made up of 13 amino acids. Deletions cut 0 bases from V and 6 bases from J, with 8 bases between. Germline CDR1 reads MDHEN; CDR2 reads SYDVKM.

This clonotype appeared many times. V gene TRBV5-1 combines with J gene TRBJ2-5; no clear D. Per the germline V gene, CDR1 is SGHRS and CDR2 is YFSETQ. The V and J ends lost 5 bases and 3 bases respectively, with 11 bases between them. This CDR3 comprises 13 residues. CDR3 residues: CASSPDGKETQYF. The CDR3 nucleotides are TGCGCCAGCAGTCCGGACGGTAAAGAGACCCAGTACTTC.

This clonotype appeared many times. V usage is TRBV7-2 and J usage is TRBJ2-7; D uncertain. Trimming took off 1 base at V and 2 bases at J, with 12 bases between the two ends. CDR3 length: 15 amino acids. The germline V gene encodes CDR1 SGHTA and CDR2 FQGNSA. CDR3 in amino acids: CASSLGPPRTYEQYF. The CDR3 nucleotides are TGTGCCAGCAGCTTAGGCCCACCAAGAACCTACGAGCAGTACTTC.

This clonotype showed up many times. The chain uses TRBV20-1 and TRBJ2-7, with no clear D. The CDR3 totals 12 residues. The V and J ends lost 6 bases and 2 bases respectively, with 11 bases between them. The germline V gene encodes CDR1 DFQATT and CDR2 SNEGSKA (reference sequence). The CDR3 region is CSAVGLTYEQYF. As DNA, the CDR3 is TGCAGTGCGGTCGGCCTAACCTACGAGCAGTACTTC.

The CDR3 DNA reads as TGTGCCAGCAGCATCCAGCGGGAGCAGTACTTC. Its protein is CASSIQREQYF. V and J are TRBV5-6 and TRBJ2-7; D might be TRBD2 (5 bases). The CDR3 covers 11 residues. Germline CDR1 and CDR2: SGHDT and YYEEEE. Trimming removed 4 bases at V and 7 bases at J, with 9 bases between. Based on the CDR3 plus reference TRBV5-6 and TRBJ2-7, the full variable domain is DAGVTQSPTHLIKTRGQQVTLRCSPKSGHDTVSWYQQALGQGPQFIFQYYEEEERQRGNFPDRFSGHQFPNYSSELNVNALLLGDSALYLCASSIQREQYFGPGTRLTVT.

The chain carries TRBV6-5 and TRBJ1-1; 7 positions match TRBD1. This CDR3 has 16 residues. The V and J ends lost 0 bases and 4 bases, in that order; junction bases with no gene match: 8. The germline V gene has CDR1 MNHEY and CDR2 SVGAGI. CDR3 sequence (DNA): TGTGCCAGCAGTTACTCCGGGCCCCGACAGGGCACTGAAGCTTTCTTT. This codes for CASSYSGPRQGTEAFF.

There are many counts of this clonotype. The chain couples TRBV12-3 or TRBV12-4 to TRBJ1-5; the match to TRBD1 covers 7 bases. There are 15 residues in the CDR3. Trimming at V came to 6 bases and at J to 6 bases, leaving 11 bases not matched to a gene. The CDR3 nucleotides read TGTGCCAGCAGCTCCCGACAGGGACGGGTTCAGCCCCAGCATTTT. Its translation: CASSSRQGRVQPQHF.

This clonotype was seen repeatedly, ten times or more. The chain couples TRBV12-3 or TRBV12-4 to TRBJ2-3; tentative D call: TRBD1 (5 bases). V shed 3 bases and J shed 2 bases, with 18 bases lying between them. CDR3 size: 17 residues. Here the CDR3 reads CASSFVGAGPNTDTQYF. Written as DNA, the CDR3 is TGTGCCAGCAGTTTTGTTGGGGCAGGGCCAAACACAGATACGCAGTATTTT.